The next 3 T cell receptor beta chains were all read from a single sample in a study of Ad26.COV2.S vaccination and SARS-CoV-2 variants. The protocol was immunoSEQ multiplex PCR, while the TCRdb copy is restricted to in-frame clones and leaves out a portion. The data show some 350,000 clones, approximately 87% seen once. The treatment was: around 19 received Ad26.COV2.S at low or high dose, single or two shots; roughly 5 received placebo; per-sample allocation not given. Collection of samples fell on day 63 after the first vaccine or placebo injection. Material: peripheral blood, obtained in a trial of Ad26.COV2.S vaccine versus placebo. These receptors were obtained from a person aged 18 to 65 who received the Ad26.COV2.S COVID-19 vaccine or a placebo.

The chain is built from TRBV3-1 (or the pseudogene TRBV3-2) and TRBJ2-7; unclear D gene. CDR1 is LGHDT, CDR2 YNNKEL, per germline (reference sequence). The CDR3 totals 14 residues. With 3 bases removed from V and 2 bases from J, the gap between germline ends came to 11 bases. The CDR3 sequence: CASSQGSVTYEQYF. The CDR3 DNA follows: TGTGCCAGCAGCCAGGGCAGTGTCACCTACGAGCAGTACTTC.

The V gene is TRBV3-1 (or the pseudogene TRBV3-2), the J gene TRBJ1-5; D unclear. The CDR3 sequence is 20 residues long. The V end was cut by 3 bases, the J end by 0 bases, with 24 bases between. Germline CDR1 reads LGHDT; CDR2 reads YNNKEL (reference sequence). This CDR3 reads CASSQELCPPNPISNQPQHF. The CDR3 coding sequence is TGTGCCAGCAGCCAGGAACTCTGCCCACCGAACCCCATTAGCAATCAGCCCCAGCATTTT.

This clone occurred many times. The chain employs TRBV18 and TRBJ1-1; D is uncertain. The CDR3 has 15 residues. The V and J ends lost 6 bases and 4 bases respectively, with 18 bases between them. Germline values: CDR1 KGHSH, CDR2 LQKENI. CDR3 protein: CASSLGSGVSTEAFF. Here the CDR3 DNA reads TGTGCCAGCTCCCTGGGTTCTGGGGTTAGCACTGAAGCTTTCTTT.